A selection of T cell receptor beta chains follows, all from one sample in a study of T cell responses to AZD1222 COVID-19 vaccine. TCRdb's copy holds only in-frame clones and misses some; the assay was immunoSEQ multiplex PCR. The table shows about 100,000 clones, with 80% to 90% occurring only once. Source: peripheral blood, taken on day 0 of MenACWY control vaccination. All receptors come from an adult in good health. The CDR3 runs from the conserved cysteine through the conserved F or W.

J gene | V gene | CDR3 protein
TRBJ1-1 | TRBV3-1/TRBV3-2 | CASSPHGPEGLEAFF
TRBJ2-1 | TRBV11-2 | CASSPVGKQFF
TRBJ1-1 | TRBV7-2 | CASSSSREAFF
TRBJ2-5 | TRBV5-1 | CASSLAGALQETQYF
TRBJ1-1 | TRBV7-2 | CASSATGTNTEAFF
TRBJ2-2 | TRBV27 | CASSLFTGLATGELFF
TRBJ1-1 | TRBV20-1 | CSATGQAEAFF
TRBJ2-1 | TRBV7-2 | CASSSTGTGGFDEQFF
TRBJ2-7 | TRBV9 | CASSAQGSYEQYF
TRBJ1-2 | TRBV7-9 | CASSLGSRGYGYTF
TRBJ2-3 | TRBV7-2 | CASSSDRGRGSDTQYF
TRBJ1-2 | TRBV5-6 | CASSFRSSDGYTF
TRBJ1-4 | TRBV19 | CASSIGPSSEKLFF
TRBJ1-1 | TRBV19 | CASSRPGQGVFGSEAFF
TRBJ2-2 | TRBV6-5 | CASSYSASNTGELFF
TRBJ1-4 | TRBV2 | CASSRGGTNEKLFF
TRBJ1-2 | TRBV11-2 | CASSPGTGTYGYTF
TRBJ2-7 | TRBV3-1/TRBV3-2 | CASSQDTGGFYEQYF
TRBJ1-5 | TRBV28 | CASSLGASGNQPQHF
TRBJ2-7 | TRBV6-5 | CASGILAGAGHEQYF
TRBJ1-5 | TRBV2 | CASSVGGSGQPQHF
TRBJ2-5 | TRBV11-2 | CASSPRIAEQETQYF
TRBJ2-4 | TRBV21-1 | CASSSAGQGTLRNIQYF
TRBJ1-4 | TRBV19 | CASSIVGATNEKLFF
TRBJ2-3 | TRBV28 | CASGTSGGAGDTQYF
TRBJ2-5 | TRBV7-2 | CASGGGLGRWQTQYF
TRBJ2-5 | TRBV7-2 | CASSVWTSGGAAETQYF
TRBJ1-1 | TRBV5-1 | CASSFKPPGEGTEAFF
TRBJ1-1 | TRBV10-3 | CAIAGVQDTEAFF
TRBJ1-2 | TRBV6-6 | CASRTGGNYGYTF
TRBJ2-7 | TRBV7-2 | CASSGRLAGEGEQYF
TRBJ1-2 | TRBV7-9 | CASSTQGGYGYTF
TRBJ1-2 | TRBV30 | CAWSVNRGDRYTF
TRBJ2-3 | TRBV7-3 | CASSSGLLAGAGDTQYF
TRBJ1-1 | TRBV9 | CASSPREGKAFF
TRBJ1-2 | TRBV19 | CASSISGYGYTF
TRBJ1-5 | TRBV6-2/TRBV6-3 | CASSYNPGEGQPQHF
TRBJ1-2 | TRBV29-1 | CSVHRAEGYTF
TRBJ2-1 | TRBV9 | CASSVGGSHNEQFF
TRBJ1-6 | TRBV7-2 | CAKQLPGQDSPLHF
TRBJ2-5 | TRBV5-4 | CASSFDPGAGETQYF
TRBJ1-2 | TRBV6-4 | CASRPGPGQNYGYTF
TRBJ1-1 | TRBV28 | CASSLASRALLGTEAFF
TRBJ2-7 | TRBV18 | CASSPTPAARESYEQYF
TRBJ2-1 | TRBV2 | CASTEETGDPSYNEQFF
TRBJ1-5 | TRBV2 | CASRGQLNQPQHF
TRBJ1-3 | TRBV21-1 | CASLRTAGNTIYF
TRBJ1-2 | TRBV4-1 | CASSQEAGRVYGYTF